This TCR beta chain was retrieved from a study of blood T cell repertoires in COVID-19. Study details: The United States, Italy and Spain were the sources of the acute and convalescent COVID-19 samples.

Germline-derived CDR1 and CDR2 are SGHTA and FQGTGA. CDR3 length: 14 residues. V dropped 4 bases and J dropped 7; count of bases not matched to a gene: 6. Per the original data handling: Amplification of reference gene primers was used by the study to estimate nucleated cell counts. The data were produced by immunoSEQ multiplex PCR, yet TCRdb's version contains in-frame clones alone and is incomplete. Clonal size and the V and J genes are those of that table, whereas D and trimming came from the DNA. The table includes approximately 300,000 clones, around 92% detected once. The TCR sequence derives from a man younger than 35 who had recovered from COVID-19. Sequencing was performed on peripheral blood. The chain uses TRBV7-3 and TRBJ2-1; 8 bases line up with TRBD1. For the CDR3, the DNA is TGTGCCAGCAGCTCCGGACAGGGTCGGAATGAGCAGTTCTTC. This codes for CASSSGQGRNEQFF.